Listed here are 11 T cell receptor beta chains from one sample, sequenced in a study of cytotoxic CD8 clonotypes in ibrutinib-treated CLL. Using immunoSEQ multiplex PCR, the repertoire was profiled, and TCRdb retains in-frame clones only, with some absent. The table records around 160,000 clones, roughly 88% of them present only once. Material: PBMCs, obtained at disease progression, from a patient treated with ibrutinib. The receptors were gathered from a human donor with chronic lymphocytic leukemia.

The DNA of the CDR3 is TGTGCCTGGAGTGTACATCGGGGGACGAGGGAGTATAAGCAGTTCTTC. This encodes CAWSVHRGTREYKQFF. The gene calls are TRBV30 and TRBJ2-1; D possibly corresponds to TRBD2 (6 bases). This CDR3 is built from 16 residues. Trimming left V 0 bases short and J 11 bases short, with 23 bases between. The V gene's germline CDR1 is GTSNPN and CDR2 SVGIG (reference sequence).

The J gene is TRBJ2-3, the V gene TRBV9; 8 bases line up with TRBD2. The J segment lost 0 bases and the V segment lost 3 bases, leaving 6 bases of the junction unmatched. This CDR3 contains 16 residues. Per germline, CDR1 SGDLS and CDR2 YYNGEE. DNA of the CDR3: TGTGCCAGCAGCGATACTAGCGGAGTCAGCACAGATACGCAGTATTTT. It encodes CASSDTSGVSTDTQYF.

Written as DNA, the CDR3 is TGTGCCAGCAGCCCCCATAGCAATCAGCCCCAGCATTTT. This encodes CASSPHSNQPQHF. V gene TRBV4-2 combines with J gene TRBJ1-5; D is ambiguous. Germline V lookup: CDR1 LGHNA, CDR2 YNFKEQ. V lost 4 bases, J lost 0 bases, and 4 bases lay in between. The CDR3 spans 13 residues.

CDR3 DNA: TGTGCCAGCAACCCCCCGGCGGGAGGGGCCTACGAGCAGTACTTC. Its protein is CASNPPAGGAYEQYF. V is TRBV6-5 and J is TRBJ2-7, with 9 bases identical to TRBD2. The V gene end was trimmed by 7 bases and the J gene end by 2 bases; junction bases not matched to a gene: 9. Germline V gene lookup returns CDR1 MNHEY and CDR2 SVGAGI. The CDR3 has 15 amino acids.

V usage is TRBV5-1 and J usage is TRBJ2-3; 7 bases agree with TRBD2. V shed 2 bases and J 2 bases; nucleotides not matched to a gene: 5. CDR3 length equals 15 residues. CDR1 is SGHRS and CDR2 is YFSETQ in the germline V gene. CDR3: CASSFGGRNTDTQYF. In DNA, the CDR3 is TGCGCCAGCAGCTTCGGGGGGAGGAACACAGATACGCAGTATTTT. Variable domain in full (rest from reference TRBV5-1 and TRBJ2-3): KAGVTQTPRYLIKTRGQQVTLSCSPISGHRSVSWYQQTPGQGLQFLFEYFSETQRNKGNFPGRFSGRQFSNSRSEMNVSTLELGDSALYLCASSFGGRNTDTQYFGPGTRLTVL.

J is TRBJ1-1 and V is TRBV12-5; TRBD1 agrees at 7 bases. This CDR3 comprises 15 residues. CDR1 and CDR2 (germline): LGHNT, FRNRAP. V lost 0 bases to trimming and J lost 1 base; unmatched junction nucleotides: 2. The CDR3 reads CASGLVRTGNTEAFF. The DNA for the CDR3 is TGTGCTAGTGGTTTGGTACGGACAGGGAACACTGAAGCTTTCTTT.

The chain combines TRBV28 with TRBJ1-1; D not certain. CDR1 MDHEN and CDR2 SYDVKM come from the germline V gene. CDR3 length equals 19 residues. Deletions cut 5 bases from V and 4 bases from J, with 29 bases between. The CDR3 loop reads CASSGLWVGFERSGTEAFF. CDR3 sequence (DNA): TGTGCCAGCAGTGGCTTGTGGGTTGGCTTCGAAAGGTCGGGCACTGAAGCTTTCTTT. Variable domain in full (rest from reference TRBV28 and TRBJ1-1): DVKVTQSSRYLVKRTGEKVFLECVQDMDHENMFWYRQDPGLGLRLIYFSYDVKMKEKGDIPEGYSVSREKKERFSLILESASTNQTSMYLCASSGLWVGFERSGTEAFFGQGTRLTVV.

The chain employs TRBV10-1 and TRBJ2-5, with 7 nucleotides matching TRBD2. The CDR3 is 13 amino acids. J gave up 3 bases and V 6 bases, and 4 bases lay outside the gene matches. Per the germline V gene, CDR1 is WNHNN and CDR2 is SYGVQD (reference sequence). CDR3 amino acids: CASRASGKETQYF. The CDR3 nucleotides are TGCGCCAGCAGGGCTAGCGGAAAAGAGACCCAGTACTTC.

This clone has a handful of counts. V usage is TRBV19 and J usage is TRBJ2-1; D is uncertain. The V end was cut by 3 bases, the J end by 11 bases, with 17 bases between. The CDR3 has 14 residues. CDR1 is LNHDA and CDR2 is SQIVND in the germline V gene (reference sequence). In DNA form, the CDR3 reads TGTGCCAGTAGTATCCTCGGCAGCTATTGGCAGCAGTTCTTC. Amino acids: CASSILGSYWQQFF.

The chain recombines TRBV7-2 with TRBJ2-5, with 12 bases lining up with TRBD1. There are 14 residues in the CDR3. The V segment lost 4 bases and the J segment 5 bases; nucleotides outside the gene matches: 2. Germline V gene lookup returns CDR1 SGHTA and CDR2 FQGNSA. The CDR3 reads CASSWGQGAETQYF. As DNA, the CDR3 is TGTGCCAGCAGCTGGGGACAGGGGGCCGAGACCCAGTACTTC.

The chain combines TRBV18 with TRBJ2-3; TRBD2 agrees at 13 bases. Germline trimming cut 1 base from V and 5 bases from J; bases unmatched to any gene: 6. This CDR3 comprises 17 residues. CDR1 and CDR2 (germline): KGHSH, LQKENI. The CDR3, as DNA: TGTGCCAGCTCACCACTCGGGACTAGCGGGAATGGAGATACGCAGTATTTT. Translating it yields CASSPLGTSGNGDTQYF.